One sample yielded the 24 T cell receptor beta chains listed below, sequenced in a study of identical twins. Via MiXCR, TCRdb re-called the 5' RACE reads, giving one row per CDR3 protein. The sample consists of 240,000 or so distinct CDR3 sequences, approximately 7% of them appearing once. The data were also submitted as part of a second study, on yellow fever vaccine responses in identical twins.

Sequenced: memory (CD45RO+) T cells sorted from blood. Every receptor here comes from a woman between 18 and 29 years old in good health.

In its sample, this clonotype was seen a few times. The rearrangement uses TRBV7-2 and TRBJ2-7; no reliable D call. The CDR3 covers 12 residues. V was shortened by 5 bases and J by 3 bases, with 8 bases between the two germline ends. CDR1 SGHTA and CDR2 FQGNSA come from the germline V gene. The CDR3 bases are TGTGCCAGCAGCCCAAGCCGCTACGAGCAGTACTTC. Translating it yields CASSPSRYEQYF.

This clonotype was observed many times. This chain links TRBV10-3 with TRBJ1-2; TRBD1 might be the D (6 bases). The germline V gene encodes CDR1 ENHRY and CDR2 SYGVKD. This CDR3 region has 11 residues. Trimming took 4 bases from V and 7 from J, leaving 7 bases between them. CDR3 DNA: TGTGCCATCAGTGGGACAGTTGGCTACACCTTC. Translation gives CAISGTVGYTF.

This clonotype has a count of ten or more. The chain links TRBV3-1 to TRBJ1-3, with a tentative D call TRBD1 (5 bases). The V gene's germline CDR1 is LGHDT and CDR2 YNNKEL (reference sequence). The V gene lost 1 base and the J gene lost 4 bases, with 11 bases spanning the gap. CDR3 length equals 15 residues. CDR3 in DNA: TGTGCCAGCAGCCAAGGCACAGGAGGCGGAAACACCATATATTTT. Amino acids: CASSQGTGGGNTIYF.

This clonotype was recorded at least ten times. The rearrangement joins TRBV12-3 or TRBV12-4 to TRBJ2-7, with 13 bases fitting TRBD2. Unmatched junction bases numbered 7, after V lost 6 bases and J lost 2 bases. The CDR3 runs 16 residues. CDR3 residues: CASRAGTSGTPYEQYF. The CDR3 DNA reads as TGTGCCAGCAGGGCCGGGACTAGCGGGACCCCCTACGAGCAGTACTTC.

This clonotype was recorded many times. CDR3 in DNA: TGTGCCAGCAGAGGACAGGGTCGGGATGAAGCTTTCTTT. Its protein product is CASRGQGRDEAFF. The chain has TRBV3-1 and TRBJ1-1; 8 bases agree with TRBD1. With 6 bases clipped from V and 7 bases from J, the junction kept 7 bases outside the gene matches. The CDR3 loop spans 13 amino acids. Germline values: CDR1 LGHDT, CDR2 YNNKEL (reference sequence).

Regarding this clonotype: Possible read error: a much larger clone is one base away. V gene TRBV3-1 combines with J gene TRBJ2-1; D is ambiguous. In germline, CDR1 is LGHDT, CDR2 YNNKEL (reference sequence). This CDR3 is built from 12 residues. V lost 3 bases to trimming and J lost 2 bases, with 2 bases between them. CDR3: CASSHTYNEQFF. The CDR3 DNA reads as TGTGCCAGCAGCCACACCTACAATGAGCAGTTCTTC.

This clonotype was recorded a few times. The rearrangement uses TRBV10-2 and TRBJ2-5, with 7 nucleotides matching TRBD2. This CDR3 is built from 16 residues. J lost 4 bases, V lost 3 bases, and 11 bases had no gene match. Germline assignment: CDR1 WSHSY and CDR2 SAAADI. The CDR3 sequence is CASSDPTSQGGETQYF. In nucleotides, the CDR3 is TGCGCCAGCAGTGACCCGACTAGCCAGGGAGGAGAGACCCAGTACTTC.

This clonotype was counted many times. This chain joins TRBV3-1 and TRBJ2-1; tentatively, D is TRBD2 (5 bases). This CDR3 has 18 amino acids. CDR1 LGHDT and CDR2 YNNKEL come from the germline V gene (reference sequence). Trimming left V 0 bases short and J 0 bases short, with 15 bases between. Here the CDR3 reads CASSQEEERKSSYNEQFF. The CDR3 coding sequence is TGTGCCAGCAGCCAAGAAGAGGAGCGGAAGAGCTCCTACAATGAGCAGTTCTTC.

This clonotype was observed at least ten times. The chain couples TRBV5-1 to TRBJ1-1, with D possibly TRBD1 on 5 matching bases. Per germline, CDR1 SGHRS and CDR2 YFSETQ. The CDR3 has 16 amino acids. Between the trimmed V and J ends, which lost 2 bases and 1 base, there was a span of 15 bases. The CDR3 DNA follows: TGCGCCAGCAGCTTCCCCCGGACAAATGGGAACACTGAAGCTTTCTTT. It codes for CASSFPRTNGNTEAFF.

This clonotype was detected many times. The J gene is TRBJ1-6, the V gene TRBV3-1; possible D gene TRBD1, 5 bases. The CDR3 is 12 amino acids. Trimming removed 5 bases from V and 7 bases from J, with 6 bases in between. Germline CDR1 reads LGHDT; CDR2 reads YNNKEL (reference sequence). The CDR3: CASSEGNSPLHF. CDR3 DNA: TGTGCCAGCAGCGAGGGGAATTCACCCCTCCACTTT. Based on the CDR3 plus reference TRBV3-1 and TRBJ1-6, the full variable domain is DTAVSQTPKYLVTQMGNDKSIKCEQNLGHDTMYWYKQDSKKFLKIMFSYNNKELIINETVPNRFSPKSPDKAHLNLHINSLELGDSAVYFCASSEGNSPLHFGNGTRLTVT.

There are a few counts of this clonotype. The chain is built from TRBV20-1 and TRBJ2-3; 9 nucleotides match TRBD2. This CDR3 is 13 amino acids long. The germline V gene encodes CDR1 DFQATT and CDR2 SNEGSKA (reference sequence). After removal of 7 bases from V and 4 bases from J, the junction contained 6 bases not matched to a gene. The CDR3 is CSGGVAGADTQYF. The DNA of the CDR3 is TGCAGTGGCGGAGTAGCGGGAGCAGATACGCAGTATTTT.

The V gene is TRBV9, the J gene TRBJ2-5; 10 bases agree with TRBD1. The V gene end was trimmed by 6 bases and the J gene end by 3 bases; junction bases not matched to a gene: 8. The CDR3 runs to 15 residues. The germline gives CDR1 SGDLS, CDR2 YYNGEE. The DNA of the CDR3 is TGTGCCAGCACCGCATCGACAGGGGGCGAAGAGACCCAGTACTTC. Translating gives CASTASTGGEETQYF.

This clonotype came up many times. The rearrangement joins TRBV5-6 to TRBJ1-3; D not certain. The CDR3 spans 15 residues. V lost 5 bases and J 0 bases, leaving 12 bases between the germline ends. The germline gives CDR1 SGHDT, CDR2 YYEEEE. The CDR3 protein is CASSKGLISGNTIYF. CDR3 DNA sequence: TGTGCCAGCAGTAAAGGACTGATCTCTGGAAACACCATATATTTT.

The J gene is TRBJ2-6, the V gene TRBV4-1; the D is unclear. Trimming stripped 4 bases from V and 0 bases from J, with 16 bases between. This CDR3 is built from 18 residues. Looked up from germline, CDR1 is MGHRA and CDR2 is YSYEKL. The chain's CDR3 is CASSPSHYLGSGANVLTF. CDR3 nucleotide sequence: TGCGCCAGCAGCCCTTCTCATTATCTTGGCTCTGGGGCCAACGTCCTGACTTTC.

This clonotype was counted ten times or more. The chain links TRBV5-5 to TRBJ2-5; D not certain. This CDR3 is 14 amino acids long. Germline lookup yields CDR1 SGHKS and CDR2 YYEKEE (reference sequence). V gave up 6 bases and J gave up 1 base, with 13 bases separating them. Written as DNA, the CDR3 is TGTGCCAGCACCATCCAAGCTGTCCAAGAGACCCAGTACTTC. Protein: CASTIQAVQETQYF.

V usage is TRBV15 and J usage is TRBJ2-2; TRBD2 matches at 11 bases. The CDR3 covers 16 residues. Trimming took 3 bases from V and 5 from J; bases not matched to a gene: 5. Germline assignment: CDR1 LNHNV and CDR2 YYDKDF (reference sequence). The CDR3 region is CATSRILAGVTGELFF. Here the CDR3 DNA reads TGTGCCACCAGCAGGATACTAGCGGGAGTGACCGGGGAGCTGTTTTTT. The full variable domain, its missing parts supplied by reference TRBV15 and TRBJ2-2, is DAMVIQNPRYQVTQFGKPVTLSCSQTLNHNVMYWYQQKSSQAPKLLFHYYDKDFNNEADTPDNFQSRRPNTSFCFLDIRSPGLGDTAMYLCATSRILAGVTGELFFGEGSRLTVL.

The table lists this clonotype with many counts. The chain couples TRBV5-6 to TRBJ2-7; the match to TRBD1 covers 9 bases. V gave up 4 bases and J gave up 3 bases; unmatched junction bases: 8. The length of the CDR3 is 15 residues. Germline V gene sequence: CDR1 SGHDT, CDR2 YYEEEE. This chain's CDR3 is CASSPGTGSVYEQYF. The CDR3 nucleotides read TGTGCCAGCAGCCCCGGGACAGGGTCAGTCTACGAGCAGTACTTC.

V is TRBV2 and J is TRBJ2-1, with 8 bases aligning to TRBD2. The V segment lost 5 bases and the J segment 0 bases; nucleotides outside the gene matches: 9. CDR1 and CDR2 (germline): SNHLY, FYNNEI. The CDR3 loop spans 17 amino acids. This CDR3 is CASSPRSGGSSYNEQFF. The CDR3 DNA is TGTGCCAGCAGTCCCCGCTCGGGGGGGAGCTCCTACAATGAGCAGTTCTTC.

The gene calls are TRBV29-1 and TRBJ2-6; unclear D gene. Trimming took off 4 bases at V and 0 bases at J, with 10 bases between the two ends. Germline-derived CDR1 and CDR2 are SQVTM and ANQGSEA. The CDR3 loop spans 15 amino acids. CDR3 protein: CSVGSDISGANVLTF. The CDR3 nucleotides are TGCAGCGTTGGATCCGATATCTCTGGGGCCAACGTCCTGACTTTC.

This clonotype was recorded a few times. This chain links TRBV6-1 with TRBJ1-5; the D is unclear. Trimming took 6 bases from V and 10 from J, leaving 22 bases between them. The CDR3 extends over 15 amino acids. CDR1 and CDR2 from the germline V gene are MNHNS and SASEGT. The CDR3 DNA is TGTGCCAGCAGCCGTGGGAGGGAGGGAGTCAGCCCCCAGCATTTT. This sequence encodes CASSRGREGVSPQHF.

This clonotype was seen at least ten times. The CDR3 sequence: CASSLSPVLVGEQYF. Written as DNA, the CDR3 is TGTGCCAGCAGTTTATCGCCCGTGTTGGTAGGCGAGCAGTACTTC. This sequence joins TRBV27 and TRBJ2-7; unclear D gene. From germline, CDR1 is MNHEY and CDR2 SMNVEV (reference sequence). Trimming took off 0 bases at V and 6 bases at J, with 15 bases between the two ends. The CDR3 extends over 15 amino acids.

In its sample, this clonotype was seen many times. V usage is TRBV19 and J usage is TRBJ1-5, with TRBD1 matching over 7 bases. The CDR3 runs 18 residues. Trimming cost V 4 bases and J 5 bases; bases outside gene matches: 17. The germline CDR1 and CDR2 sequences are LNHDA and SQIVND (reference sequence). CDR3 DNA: TGTGCCAGTAGTACTCCCCGGATTCGACAGGGATCGGATCAGCCCCAGCATTTT. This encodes CASSTPRIRQGSDQPQHF. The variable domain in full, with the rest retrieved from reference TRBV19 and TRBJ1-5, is DGGITQSPKYLFRKEGQNVTLSCEQNLNHDAMYWYRQDPGQGLRLIYYSQIVNDFQKGDIAEGYSVSREKKESFPLTVTSAQKNPTAFYLCASSTPRIRQGSDQPQHFGDGTRLSIL.

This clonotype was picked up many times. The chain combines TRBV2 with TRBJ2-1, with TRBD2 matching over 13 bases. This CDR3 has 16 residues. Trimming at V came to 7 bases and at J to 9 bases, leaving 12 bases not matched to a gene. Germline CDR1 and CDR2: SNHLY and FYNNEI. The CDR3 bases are TGTGCCAGCACCCCGTGGACTAGCGGGGGACAGGGTGAGCAGTTCTTC. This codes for CASTPWTSGGQGEQFF.

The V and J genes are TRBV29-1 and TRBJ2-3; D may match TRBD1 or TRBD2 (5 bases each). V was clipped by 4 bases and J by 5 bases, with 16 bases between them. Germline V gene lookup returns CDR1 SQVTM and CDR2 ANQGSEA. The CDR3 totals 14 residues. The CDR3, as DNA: TGCAGCGTTGCACCAGGGACCGGGGTAGATACGCAGTATTTT. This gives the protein CSVAPGTGVDTQYF.